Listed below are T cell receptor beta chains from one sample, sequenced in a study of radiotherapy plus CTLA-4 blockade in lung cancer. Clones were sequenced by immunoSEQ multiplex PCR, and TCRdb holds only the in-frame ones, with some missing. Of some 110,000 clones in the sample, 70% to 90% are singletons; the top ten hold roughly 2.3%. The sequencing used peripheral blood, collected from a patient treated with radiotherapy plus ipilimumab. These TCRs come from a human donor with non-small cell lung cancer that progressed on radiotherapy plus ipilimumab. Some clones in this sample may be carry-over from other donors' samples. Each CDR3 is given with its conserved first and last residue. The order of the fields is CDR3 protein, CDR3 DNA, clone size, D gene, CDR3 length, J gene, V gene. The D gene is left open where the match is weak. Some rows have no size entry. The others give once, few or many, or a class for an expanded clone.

CASSQPGTVGNTIYF TGTGCCAGCAGCCAACCCGGGACAGTGGGAAACACCATATATTTT NA TRBD1 15 TRBJ1-3 TRBV4-2
CASSLMGTSNQPQHF TGTGCCAGCAGCCTTATGGGGACTAGCAATCAGCCCCAGCATTTT NA NA 15 TRBJ1-5 TRBV7-2
CASSSRYSGTGNTGELFF TGCGCCAGCAGTTCACGATATTCCGGGACAGGGAACACCGGGGAGCTGTTTTTT NA TRBD1 18 TRBJ2-2 TRBV5-1
CASSPIRETFNYGYTF TGTGCCAGCTCACCTATCCGGGAGACCTTTAACTATGGCTACACCTTC NA NA 16 TRBJ1-2 TRBV18
CASSPIFTSTDTQYF TGTGCCAGCTCACCAATCTTTACTAGTACAGATACGCAGTATTTT NA NA 15 TRBJ2-3 TRBV18
CASSEALLPGTGENTDTQYF TGTGCCAGCAGTGAAGCGCTTCTTCCGGGGACAGGGGAGAACACAGATACGCAGTATTTT NA TRBD1 20 TRBJ2-3 TRBV6-1
CASSLGLKGIYNEQFF TGTGCCAGCAGTCTGGGACTCAAGGGAATATACAATGAGCAGTTCTTC NA NA 16 TRBJ2-1 TRBV27
CASSMGRLNEKLFF TGTGCCAGTAGTATGGGCAGACTTAATGAAAAACTGTTTTTT NA NA 14 TRBJ1-4 TRBV19
CASSQRGGNYGYTF TGCGCCAGCAGCCAAAGGGGGGGTAACTATGGCTACACCTTC NA NA 14 TRBJ1-2 TRBV4-3
CASSRNENEKLFF TGTGCCAGCTCACGAAACGAAAATGAAAAACTGTTTTTT NA NA 13 TRBJ1-4 TRBV18
CASSPGQGRGLLEKLFF TGCGCCAGCAGCCCCGGACAGGGGAGGGGATTACTGGAAAAACTGTTTTTT NA TRBD1 17 TRBJ1-4 TRBV5-1
CASNTGLNNEKLFF TGTGCCAGCAACACGGGACTGAATAATGAAAAACTGTTTTTT NA NA 14 TRBJ1-4 TRBV5-8
CASSSYGRYQPQHF TGTGCCAGCAGCTCATACGGACGGTATCAGCCCCAGCATTTT once NA 14 TRBJ1-5 TRBV5-6
CAISDRMNTEAFF TGTGCCATCAGTGACAGAATGAACACTGAAGCTTTCTTT NA NA 13 TRBJ1-1 TRBV10-3
CASSLSQATYEQYF TGTGCCAGCAGCTTATCGCAGGCAACCTACGAGCAGTACTTC NA NA 14 TRBJ2-7 TRBV7-2
CSGANTTSEAFF TGCAGCGGAGCCAACACGACATCTGAAGCTTTCTTT NA NA 12 TRBJ1-1 TRBV29-1
CASSLSGQGFREQYF TGTGCCAGCAGTTTATCGGGACAGGGTTTTCGGGAGCAGTACTTC NA TRBD1 15 TRBJ2-7 TRBV28
CSVDGGTDTQYF TGCAGCGTTGATGGCGGCACAGATACGCAGTATTTT NA NA 12 TRBJ2-3 TRBV29-1
CASRLVQGPNTEAFF TGCGCCAGCAGATTGGTGCAGGGGCCGAACACTGAAGCTTTCTTT NA NA 15 TRBJ1-1 TRBV5-1
CASSEGGTDTQYF TGTGCCAGCAGCGAGGGGGGGACAGATACGCAGTATTTT NA NA 13 TRBJ2-3 TRBV9
CASSLFGGRLNTEAFF TGTGCCAGCAGCTTATTTGGAGGACGATTGAACACTGAAGCTTTCTTT NA NA 16 TRBJ1-1 TRBV7-9
CASSSLSGDYGYTF TGCGCCAGCAGCTCCCTTTCCGGGGACTATGGCTACACCTTC NA NA 14 TRBJ1-2 TRBV5-1
CATSSTRGTGDEKLFF TGTGCCACCAGCAGTACCAGGGGGACAGGGGATGAAAAACTGTTTTTT NA TRBD1 16 TRBJ1-4 TRBV15
CSVEGGNGEAFF TGCAGCGTTGAGGGGGGTAACGGTGAAGCTTTCTTT NA NA 12 TRBJ1-1 TRBV29-1
CASSLGQGQETQYF TGCGCCAGCAGCTTGGGACAGGGCCAAGAGACCCAGTACTTC NA TRBD1 14 TRBJ2-5 TRBV5-1
CASSVTGGPNTEAFF TGTGCCAGCAGCGTCACAGGGGGCCCCAACACTGAAGCTTTCTTT NA TRBD1 15 TRBJ1-1 TRBV9
CASSLRNTYEQYF TGTGCCAGCAGCTTAAGGAATACCTACGAGCAGTACTTC NA NA 13 TRBJ2-7 TRBV13
CASSYSRTESSYEQYF TGTGCCAGCAGTTACTCCCGGACGGAGAGCTCCTACGAGCAGTACTTC NA NA 16 TRBJ2-7 TRBV6-5
CASSPDRVGELAFF TGCGCCAGCAGCCCGGACAGGGTAGGAGAGTTGGCTTTCTTT NA TRBD1 14 TRBJ1-1 TRBV5-1
CASSLLAGPGTDTQYF TGTGCCAGCTCACTTCTAGCGGGACCTGGCACAGATACGCAGTATTTT NA TRBD2 16 TRBJ2-3 TRBV18
CASSKGQGKGVGEKLFF TGTGCCAGCAGTAAGGGACAGGGGAAGGGGGTCGGTGAAAAACTGTTTTTT few TRBD1 17 TRBJ1-4 TRBV28
CASSTTSEADTQYF TGTGCCAGTAGTACGACTAGCGAGGCAGATACGCAGTATTTT few TRBD2 14 TRBJ2-3 TRBV19
CATTPGQTYNEQFF TGTGCCACCACCCCGGGACAGACCTACAATGAGCAGTTCTTC once TRBD1 14 TRBJ2-1 TRBV10-3
CASSFISAGLAKNIQYF TGTGCCAGCAGCTTTATTTCAGCCGGGCTAGCCAAAAACATTCAGTACTTC once NA 17 TRBJ2-4 TRBV13
CSAGPRETQYF TGCAGTGCTGGGCCCAGAGAGACGCAGTATTTT once NA 11 TRBJ2-3 TRBV20-1